This TCR beta chain was sequenced during a study of CD4 T cells in relation to SARS-CoV-2 and coronaviruses. Study as a whole: ViraFEST: approximately ten-day antigen culture of PBMCs, then TCR beta CDR3 sequencing. The restricting HLA molecule for shared crossreactive spike epitopes was mapped.

CDR3 length equals 16 residues. V dropped 3 bases and J dropped 2 bases, with 15 bases sitting between them. Germline V gene data show CDR1 as MRHNA and CDR2 as SNTAGT. The repertoire was sequenced with immunoSEQ multiplex PCR; TCRdb's copy has only in-frame clones and lacks some. The table shows 15,000 to 20,000 clones, with approximately 82% occurring only once. A word on this clone: Antigen specificity is unknown.

Before the COVID-19 pandemic, during about 2011-2019, CD4+ T cells were taken from unexposed donors. After about ten days of culture, CD4+ T cells were isolated. As cell numbers allowed, unexposed-donor CD4+ T cells faced SARS-CoV-2 S/N and four cold-coronavirus spikes. Each well had a few million PBMCs in around 5% human AB serum with IL-2. The receptor's source is a human donor in good health. The chain uses TRBV6-4 and TRBJ2-3, with D perhaps TRBD2 (5 bases). The sample consisted of CD4+ T cells from PBMCs, cultured in vitro. CDR3: CASSELVGDTTDTQYF. The CDR3 DNA reads as TGTGCCAGCAGTGAGCTAGTGGGAGACACCACAGATACGCAGTATTTT.